Given below is one T cell receptor beta chain in context. Its antigen remains unidentified. This specimen belongs to a study of cytomegalovirus exposure and HLA in healthy donors. About the research overall: In terms of ancestry, the Caucasian-associated cluster contained more than 65% of the approximately 400 genotyped donors. Findings and limits, study-wide: The classifier reportedly diagnosed cytomegalovirus status with high specificity and sensitivity. A later look showed TCR association rates differing by HLA locus, highest for DRB1 and lowest for HLA-C.

In germline, CDR1 is LGHNA, CDR2 YNFKEQ. With 1 base clipped from V and 2 bases from J, the junction kept 4 bases outside the gene matches. The CDR3 extends over 15 amino acids. 13 Jbeta primers and 60 Vbeta primers were used for the PCR. Using immunoSEQ multiplex PCR, the repertoire was profiled, and TCRdb retains in-frame clones only, with some absent. This repertoire shows fewer than 150,000 clones, 74% found once; its top ten account for roughly 6.3%. The chain combines TRBV4-2 with TRBJ2-5, with TRBD2 matching over 7 bases. The sequence came from a woman between 50 and 59 years old in good health and CMV-seropositive. Sequenced input: PBMCs. The CDR3 bases are TGTGCCAGCAGCCAAGCCACGGGGGGTCAAGAGACCCAGTACTTC. It is translated as CASSQATGGQETQYF.